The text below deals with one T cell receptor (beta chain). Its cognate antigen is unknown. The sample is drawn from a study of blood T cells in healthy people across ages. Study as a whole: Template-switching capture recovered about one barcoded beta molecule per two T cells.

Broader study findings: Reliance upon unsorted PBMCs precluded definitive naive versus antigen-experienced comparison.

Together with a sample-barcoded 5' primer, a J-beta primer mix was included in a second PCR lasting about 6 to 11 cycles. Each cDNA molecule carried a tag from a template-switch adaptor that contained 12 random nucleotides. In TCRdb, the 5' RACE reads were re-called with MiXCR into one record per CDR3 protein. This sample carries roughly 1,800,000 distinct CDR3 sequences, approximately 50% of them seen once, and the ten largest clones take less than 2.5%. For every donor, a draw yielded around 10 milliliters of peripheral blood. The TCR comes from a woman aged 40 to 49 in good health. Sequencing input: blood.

The CDR3 DNA is TGTGCCAGCAGCTTAGAGACTAGCGGCCCCAATGAGCAGTTCTTC. It yields the protein CASSLETSGPNEQFF. The chain recombines TRBV5-4 with TRBJ2-1; 9 positions agree with TRBD2. Germline V lookup: CDR1 SGHNT, CDR2 YYREEE (reference sequence). The trim removed 2 bases at V and 6 bases at J, leaving 6 bases unmatched. The CDR3 runs 15 residues.